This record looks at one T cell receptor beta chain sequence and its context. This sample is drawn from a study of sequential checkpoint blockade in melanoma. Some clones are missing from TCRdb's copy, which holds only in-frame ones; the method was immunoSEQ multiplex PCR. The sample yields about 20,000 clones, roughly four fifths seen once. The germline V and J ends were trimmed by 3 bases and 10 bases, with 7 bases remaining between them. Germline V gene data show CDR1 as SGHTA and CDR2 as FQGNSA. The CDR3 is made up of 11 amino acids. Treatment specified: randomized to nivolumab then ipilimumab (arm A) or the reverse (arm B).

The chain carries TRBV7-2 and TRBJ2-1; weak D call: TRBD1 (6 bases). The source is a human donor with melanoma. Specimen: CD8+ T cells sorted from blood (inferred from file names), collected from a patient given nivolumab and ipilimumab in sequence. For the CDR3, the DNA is TGTGCCAGCAGCTTTACAGGGGAGCAGTTCTTC. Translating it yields CASSFTGEQFF.